This T cell receptor (beta chain) was identified during a study of T cell responses to AZD1222 COVID-19 vaccine. The study's findings and limits: Spike-wide vaccine-associated CD4 TCRs dominated at 160-218 and 743-854.

The CDR3 has 16 amino acids. Germline-derived CDR1 and CDR2 are SNHLY and FYNNEI. V dropped 5 bases and J dropped 7 bases, with 22 bases sitting between them. With regard to this clone: The antigen is not known.

Clones were read by immunoSEQ multiplex PCR, and TCRdb kept only the in-frame ones, dropping some. In the table there are over 110,000 clones, more than 85% of which are singletons. This TCR was recovered from an adult in good health. The chain is built from TRBV2 and TRBJ2-3, with a weak D call TRBD2 (7 bases). The sequences come from peripheral blood, collected on day 0 of AZD1222 vaccination. CDR3 sequence: CASSKTRLGGLYTQYF. CDR3 nucleotide sequence: TGTGCCAGCAGTAAAACCCGATTGGGGGGGCTTTATACGCAGTATTTT.